This T cell receptor (beta chain) was captured in a study of T cells in Graves' hyperthyroidism and ophthalmopathy. The CDR3 regions of TCR beta were amplified from RNA transcripts. HTBI primers were used for first-round RT-PCR of the TCR CDR3. TCRdb processed the multiplex PCR reads anew with MiXCR; each CDR3 protein has one entry. The sample gives about 350,000 distinct CDR3 sequences, around 14% of which show up once; around 23% is in the top ten. In this sample, this clonotype turned up many times. The target antigen is unknown. Newly diagnosed hyperthyroidism, duration under 2 months, in patients aged 18 to 65. Each diagnosis was grounded in clinical symptoms, serum thyroxine and TRAb, thyroid ultrasound, and orbital computed tomography. General observations from the study: Stable hyperthyroidism was separated from ophthalmopathy by a model based on 13 V-J features. Ophthalmopathy was predicted by the model a median of approximately 6.6 months ahead of onset.

The sample was blood. The TCR comes from a woman aged 25-40 years with Graves' hyperthyroidism.

The CDR3 sequence is CARQGPGYTF. Here the CDR3 DNA reads TGTGCCAGACAGGGACCTGGCTACACCTTC. This rearrangement joins TRBV2 to TRBJ1-2, with D possibly matching TRBD1 (6 bases). Looked up from germline, CDR1 is SNHLY and CDR2 is FYNNEI. This CDR3 is 10 amino acids long. Trimming cost V 9 bases and J 7 bases, with 9 bases left between them.